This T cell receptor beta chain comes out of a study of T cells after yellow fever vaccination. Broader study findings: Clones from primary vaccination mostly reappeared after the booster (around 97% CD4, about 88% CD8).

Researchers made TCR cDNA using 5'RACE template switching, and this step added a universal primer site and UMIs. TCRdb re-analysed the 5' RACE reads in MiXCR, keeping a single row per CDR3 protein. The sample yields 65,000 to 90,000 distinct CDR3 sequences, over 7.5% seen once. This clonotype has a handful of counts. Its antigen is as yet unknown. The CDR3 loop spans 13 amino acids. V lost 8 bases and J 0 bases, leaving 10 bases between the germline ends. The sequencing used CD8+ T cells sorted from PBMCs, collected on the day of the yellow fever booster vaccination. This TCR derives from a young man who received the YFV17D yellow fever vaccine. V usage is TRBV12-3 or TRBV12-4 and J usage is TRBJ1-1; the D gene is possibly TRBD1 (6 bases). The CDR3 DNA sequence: TGTGCCAGCCTGGGACAACTGAACACTGAAGCTTTCTTT. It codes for CASLGQLNTEAFF.